The 3 T cell receptor beta chains below were found in one sample sequenced in a study of beta chain features in type 1 diabetes. Which antigens these TCRs recognize remains unknown. Isolated RNA was reverse transcribed in full, so expressed TCRB transcripts were sequenced. Produced via immunoSEQ multiplex PCR; TCRdb's table is partial and in-frame only. The repertoire holds a few hundred thousand clones, with 15% to 20% as singletons. Findings and limits, study-wide: Moderate but significant shortening of TCRB CDR3s was recorded in all four CD4+ subsets from Type 1 diabetes patients.

Sequencing was carried out using naive CD4+ T cells from blood. The receptor source for this set is a young man with type 1 diabetes.

This clone was recorded a few times. V and J are TRBV9 and TRBJ2-1; maybe TRBD2 (5 bases). CDR1 and CDR2 from the germline V gene are SGDLS and YYNGEE. V gave up 7 bases and J gave up 0 bases, with 11 bases separating them. CDR3 size: 14 residues. CDR3 sequence reads: CASGLAGSYNEQFF. In nucleotides, the CDR3 is TGTGCCAGCGGTCTAGCAGGCTCCTACAATGAGCAGTTCTTC. The full variable domain, in which reference TRBV9 and TRBJ2-1 provide the parts outside the CDR3, is DSGVTQTPKHLITATGQRVTLRCSPRSGDLSVYWYQQSLDQGLQFLIQYYNGEERAKGNILERFSAQQFPDLHSELNLSSLELGDSALYFCASGLAGSYNEQFFGPGTRLTVL.

This clone was seen only a few times. V usage is TRBV7-9 and J usage is TRBJ2-1, with 9 bases that match TRBD1. Germline V CDR1 and CDR2: SEHNR, FQNEAQ (reference sequence). Unmatched junction bases numbered 7, after V lost 3 bases and J lost 7 bases. CDR3 length: 15 amino acids. In DNA form, the CDR3 reads TGTGCCAGCAGCTTCCTCCGGACAGGGGTAAATGAGCAGTTCTTC. This encodes CASSFLRTGVNEQFF.

This clone came up a few times. The V call is TRBV25-1, the J call TRBJ2-3, with 9 bases matching TRBD1. CDR3 length equals 16 residues. Unmatched junction bases numbered 5, after V lost 3 bases and J lost 1 base. CDR1 and CDR2 (germline): MGHDK, SYGVNS. The CDR3 is CASSDIQGAGTDTQYF. The CDR3 coding sequence is TGTGCCAGCAGTGACATACAGGGGGCTGGCACAGATACGCAGTATTTT.